Below are 5 T cell receptor beta chains sequenced from a single sample in a study of blood T cell repertoires in COVID-19 (dated by TCRdb to the early 2020s). The method behind the library was the immunoSEQ multiplex PCR assay. Not all clones reach the TCRdb copy of this immuneACCESS table, which keeps in-frame sequences only. Checked studies attribute under half of the gap to unresolved V genes and leave the rest unexplained. This sample comprises around 250,000 clones, about four fifths of them detected only once. The ten top clones hold less than 5.5% of the sample. Sequenced input: PBMCs or T cells enriched from blood (not recorded which). These receptor sequences come from a man aged 35 to 55 who had been exposed to COVID-19.

The chain links TRBV7-9 to TRBJ2-7; D remains ambiguous. The CDR3 is made up of 14 amino acids. The germline V gene has CDR1 SEHNR and CDR2 FQNEAQ (reference sequence). Trimming removed 5 bases from V and 4 bases from J, with 15 bases in between. CDR3 in DNA: TGTGCCAGCAGCCCGACAAGGAACCTTTACGAGCAGTACTTC. Its protein is CASSPTRNLYEQYF.

This chain's CDR3 is CASSYLERYEQYF. The CDR3 nucleotides are TGTGCCAGCAGTTACTTGGAGAGATACGAGCAGTACTTC. The chain couples TRBV6-5 to TRBJ2-7; D is ambiguous. This CDR3 spans 13 amino acids. Trimming took off 1 base at V and 4 bases at J, with 8 bases between the two ends. Looked up from germline, CDR1 is MNHEY and CDR2 is SVGAGI.

This chain links TRBV7-9 with TRBJ1-3; 7 nucleotides line up with TRBD1. This CDR3 region has 14 residues. CDR1 and CDR2 (germline): SEHNR, FQNEAQ (reference sequence). The V gene end was trimmed by 5 bases and the J gene end by 2 bases; junction bases not matched to a gene: 3. The CDR3 loop is CASSNTGAGNTIYF. The CDR3 DNA sequence: TGTGCCAGCAGCAACACAGGGGCTGGAAACACCATATATTTT.

The chain couples TRBV6-5 to TRBJ1-2; 7 nucleotides line up with TRBD1. The CDR3 loop spans 13 amino acids. With 7 bases clipped from V and 8 bases from J, the junction kept 10 bases outside the gene matches. Germline CDR1 is MNHEY and CDR2 is SVGAGI. The CDR3 DNA sequence: TGTGCCAGCATCTCAGGGGGACTTTGGGGCTACACCTTC. It codes for CASISGGLWGYTF.

The chain carries TRBV19 and TRBJ2-7; maybe TRBD1 (6 bases). There are 14 residues in the CDR3. Between the trimmed V and J ends, which lost 6 bases and 2 bases, there was a span of 14 bases. Germline assignment: CDR1 LNHDA and CDR2 SQIVND (reference sequence). CDR3: CASRAGTTAYEQYF. Written as DNA, the CDR3 is TGTGCCAGTAGGGCCGGGACAACGGCCTACGAGCAGTACTTC.